The present T cell receptor (beta chain) was sequenced within a study of OX40 agonist ivuxolimab in advanced cancers. Study at large: The group had a mean age of about 60 years, ranged from 23 to 79, and was roughly 83% male. Study-wide results and caveats: In a subset of nonresponders, normalized T-cell clonal expansion was also low. People who partly responded at 0.1-3.0 mg/kg had some of the least clonal expansion seen.

TCRdb keeps only in-frame clones here, not all; method: immunoSEQ multiplex PCR. The table records 60,000 or so clones, 92% of them present only once. With respect to this clone: The antigen remains unidentified.

The receptor was derived from an adult with an advanced solid tumor such as melanoma, head and neck, liver or kidney cancer. The material was CD4+ or CD8+ T cells sorted from blood, obtained in a trial of the OX40 agonist ivuxolimab.

The CDR3 DNA follows: TGTGCCAGCAGCGTTGCGGGACTAGCGGGGGGCTCAGATACGCAGTATTTT. Its translation: CASSVAGLAGGSDTQYF. V usage is TRBV9 and J usage is TRBJ2-3; 15 bases are shared with TRBD2. CDR1 is SGDLS and CDR2 is YYNGEE in the germline V gene. The CDR3 has 17 residues. V shed 2 bases, J shed 4 bases, and the junction held 5 bases outside the gene matches.